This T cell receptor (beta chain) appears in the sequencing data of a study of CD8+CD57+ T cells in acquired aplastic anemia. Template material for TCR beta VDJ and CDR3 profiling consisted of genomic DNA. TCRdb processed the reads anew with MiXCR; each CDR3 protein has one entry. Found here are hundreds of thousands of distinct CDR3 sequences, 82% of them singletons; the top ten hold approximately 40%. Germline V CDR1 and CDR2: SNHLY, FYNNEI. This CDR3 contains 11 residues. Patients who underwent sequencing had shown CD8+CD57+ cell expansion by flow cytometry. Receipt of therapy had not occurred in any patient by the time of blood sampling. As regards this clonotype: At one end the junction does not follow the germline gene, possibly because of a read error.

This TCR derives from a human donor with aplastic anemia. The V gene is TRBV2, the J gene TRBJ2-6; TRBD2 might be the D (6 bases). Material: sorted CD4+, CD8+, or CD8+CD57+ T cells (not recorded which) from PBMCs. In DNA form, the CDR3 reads TGTGCCAGCGGAGGGACTCCCGTCGTGACTTTC. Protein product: CASGGTPVVTF.